The rows below give T cell receptor beta chains drawn from one sample of a study of blood T cell repertoires in COVID-19. Sequenced by immunoSEQ multiplex PCR; TCRdb stores in-frame clones only, minus some. The table includes tens of thousands of clones, 75% to 90% detected once. The sample consisted of peripheral blood. The receptors shown here come from an older man with acute or convalescent COVID-19. Both conserved end residues are part of each CDR3. Fields, in order: clone size, V gene, CDR3 protein. Clone sizes are given selectively: once, few, many, or a class where the clone is expanded.

. TRBV27 CASSLYSGATDTQYF
once TRBV6-6 CASSLDRGHYEQYF
few TRBV4-2 CASSASGNTEAFF
. TRBV21-1 CASSKARTSGRGGTGETQYF
. TRBV19 CASSQQGRETQYF
. TRBV10-1 CASSSETGNTGELFF
few TRBV30 CAWSRQFTTNEKLFF
. TRBV19 CASTQGLGANVLTF
. TRBV6-5 CASSYSTGGSGNTIYF
. TRBV5-6 CASSFLGGRATSSYEQYF
. TRBV7-9 CASSPTRTEAFF
few TRBV2 CASKRTGVSYEQYF
. TRBV4-2 CASSQDVRGQPYEQYF
. TRBV28 CASSGDRWADTQYF
. TRBV9 CASSVGIRGQGYGELFF
few TRBV29-1 CSVAPDRFPLYGYTF
. TRBV2 CASSVRSLLEAFF
few TRBV11-2 CASSFPGNTEAFF
. TRBV2 CASSDPFDTEAFF
few TRBV29-1 CSASIGETEAFF